This T cell receptor (beta chain) was recovered during a study of blood T cell repertoires in COVID-19. Across the study: Sites in the United States, Italy and Spain provided acute and convalescent COVID-19 samples. T cells, B-cell-depleted T cells, or PBMCs provided the cDNA or gDNA that served as material.

The protocol was immunoSEQ multiplex PCR, while the TCRdb copy is restricted to in-frame clones and leaves out a portion. The sample includes 110,000 to 150,000 clones, around 79% of them seen just once. V lost 4 bases to trimming and J lost 4 bases; unmatched junction nucleotides: 7. This CDR3 has 15 residues. Per the germline V gene, CDR1 is SGHTA and CDR2 is FQGNSA. The rearrangement links TRBV7-2 to TRBJ1-2; 9 bases map to TRBD1. Sequenced sample: peripheral blood. This TCR came from a woman in her seventies with COVID-19, enrolled during active disease. CDR3 sequence: CASSSRDREFYGYTF. CDR3 DNA sequence: TGTGCCAGCAGCTCCCGGGACAGGGAATTCTATGGCTACACCTTC. Combining the CDR3 with reference TRBV7-2 and TRBJ1-2 gives the whole variable domain GAGVSQSPSNKVTEKGKDVELRCDPISGHTALYWYRQSLGQGLEFLIYFQGNSAPDKSGLPSDRFSAERTGGSVSTLTIQRTQQEDSAVYLCASSSRDREFYGYTFGSGTRLTVV.